What follows are 32 T cell receptor beta chains derived from one specimen sequenced in a study of blood T cell repertoires in COVID-19. Profiled with immunoSEQ multiplex PCR; TCRdb holds only in-frame clones, not every one. In the table there are 130,000 or so clones, more than 70% of which are singletons. The sequencing input was peripheral blood. These receptors were obtained from a human donor in a cohort sampled during active COVID-19.

This rearrangement joins TRBV30 to TRBJ2-1, with 8 nucleotides matching TRBD2. The germline V gene has CDR1 GTSNPN and CDR2 SVGIG (reference sequence). The CDR3 is 15 residues long. Trimming took 4 bases from V and 5 from J; bases not matched to a gene: 10. The CDR3 here is CAWTPKGGRNNEQFF. Here the CDR3 DNA reads TGTGCCTGGACTCCGAAGGGCGGGAGGAACAATGAGCAGTTCTTC. Drawing the rest from reference TRBV30 and TRBJ2-1, the complete variable domain is SQTIHQWPATLVQPVGSPLSLECTVEGTSNPNLYWYRQAAGRGLQLLFYSVGIGQISSEVPQNLSASRPQDRQFILSSKKLLLSDSGFYLCAWTPKGGRNNEQFFGPGTRLTVL.

This clone has only a few counts. This chain joins TRBV7-8 and TRBJ1-1, with D perhaps TRBD1 (5 bases). This CDR3 spans 12 amino acids. V lost 6 bases, J lost 6 bases, and 11 bases lay in between. Germline V gene lookup returns CDR1 SGHVS and CDR2 FQNEAQ. CDR3 nucleotide sequence: TGTGCCAGCAGTCTGGGGGGGGCTGAAGCTTTCTTT. Its translation: CASSLGGAEAFF.

The chain couples TRBV5-6 to TRBJ2-3; no clear D gene. This CDR3 comprises 14 residues. The germline gives CDR1 SGHDT, CDR2 YYEEEE. V gave up 0 bases and J gave up 2 bases, with 7 bases separating them. Here the CDR3 DNA reads TGTGCCAGCAGCTTGGACAGTTACACAGATACGCAGTATTTT. It yields the protein CASSLDSYTDTQYF.

The V call is TRBV7-8, the J call TRBJ2-7, with 8 bases that match TRBD2. V lost 3 bases to trimming and J lost 6 bases; unmatched junction nucleotides: 7. CDR1 and CDR2 (germline): SGHVS, FQNEAQ. There are 14 residues in the CDR3. The CDR3 loop is CASSLPSGLGEQYF. The CDR3 nucleotides read TGTGCCAGCAGCTTGCCTAGCGGGTTGGGCGAGCAGTACTTC. The variable domain in full, completed from reference TRBV7-8 and TRBJ2-7, reads GAGVSQSPRYKVAKRGQDVALRCDPISGHVSLFWYQQALGQGPEFLTYFQNEAQLDKSGLPSDRFFAERPEGSVSTLKIQRTQQEDSAVYLCASSLPSGLGEQYFGPGTRLTVT.

The chain has TRBV27 and TRBJ2-7; 7 nucleotides agree with TRBD1. With 7 bases clipped from V and 6 bases from J, the junction kept 12 bases outside the gene matches. The CDR3 contains 14 residues. Germline lookup yields CDR1 MNHEY and CDR2 SMNVEV (reference sequence). In DNA form, the CDR3 reads TGTGCCAGCACTTCCGAGACAGGGATAGGCGAGCAGTACTTC. Translated, it gives CASTSETGIGEQYF.

A word on this clone: One end of the junction is discordant with germline, which a read error may explain. DNA for the CDR3: TGCGCCAGCAGGTTGGGGACAGGGGATCCCCAGAGCACTGAAGCTTTCTTT. Its translation: CASRLGTGDPQSTEAFF. V usage is TRBV5-1 and J usage is TRBJ1-1; 10 bases line up with TRBD1. This CDR3 contains 17 residues. Germline loops: CDR1 SGHRS, CDR2 YFSETQ.

CDR3 region: CASSLAQTGANVLTF. The CDR3 region has the DNA TGCGCCAGCAGCTTGGCCCAAACTGGGGCCAACGTCCTGACTTTC. The chain recombines TRBV5-1 with TRBJ2-6, with D unresolved. Deletions cut 0 bases from V and 2 bases from J, with 6 bases between. The V gene's germline CDR1 is SGHRS and CDR2 YFSETQ. CDR3 length equals 15 residues.

The chain is built from TRBV19 and TRBJ1-5; 7 nucleotides align to TRBD1. Germline CDR1 is LNHDA and CDR2 is SQIVND (reference sequence). The V gene end was trimmed by 6 bases and the J gene end by 0 bases; junction bases not matched to a gene: 2. The CDR3 loop spans 14 amino acids. The CDR3 nucleotides are TGTGCCAGTAGGGGGGACAGTAGCAATCAGCCCCAGCATTTT. Its protein is CASRGDSSNQPQHF.

V and J are TRBV20-1 and TRBJ2-5; possible D gene TRBD2, 5 bases. The germline CDR1 and CDR2 sequences are DFQATT and SNEGSKA (reference sequence). This CDR3 spans 14 amino acids. With 3 bases removed from V and 4 bases from J, the gap between germline ends came to 15 bases. Written as DNA, the CDR3 is TGCAGTGCTAGTTCTTTCGGGGTGGGAGAGACCCAGTACTTC. Translation: CSASSFGVGETQYF.

The chain carries TRBV4-1 and TRBJ1-1; 7 nucleotides agree with TRBD1. Germline-derived CDR1 and CDR2 are MGHRA and YSYEKL. This CDR3 spans 13 amino acids. The trim removed 4 bases at V and 4 bases at J, leaving 3 bases unmatched. The CDR3 is CASSRQGGTEAFF. The CDR3 nucleotides are TGCGCCAGCAGCCGGCAGGGGGGCACTGAAGCTTTCTTT.

The chain has TRBV10-3 and TRBJ1-5; 10 nucleotides match TRBD1. From germline, CDR1 is ENHRY and CDR2 SYGVKD. The length of the CDR3 is 15 residues. V gave up 6 bases and J gave up 4 bases; unmatched junction bases: 6. The DNA for the CDR3 is TGTGCCATCAGCGGGGGACAGGGGAATAATCAGCCCCAGCATTTT. This gives the protein CAISGGQGNNQPQHF.

V and J are TRBV29-1 and TRBJ2-7; 10 positions agree with TRBD2. The CDR3 has 13 amino acids. In germline, CDR1 is SQVTM, CDR2 ANQGSEA. With V trimmed by 7 bases and J by 3 bases, 6 bases remained unmatched. The CDR3 region has the DNA TGCAGCGCCCTCGGGACTAGCGACTACGAGCAGTACTTC. It specifies CSALGTSDYEQYF.

The chain is built from TRBV3-1 (or the pseudogene TRBV3-2) and TRBJ2-7, with D tentatively TRBD2 (6 bases). Germline CDR1 and CDR2: LGHDT and YNNKEL (reference sequence). The CDR3 extends over 14 amino acids. Trimming took off 1 base at V and 6 bases at J, with 13 bases between the two ends. CDR3 sequence (DNA): TGTGCCAGCAGCCAAGCTGGGGAGGAACGCGAGCAGTACTTC. It encodes CASSQAGEEREQYF.

CDR3 sequence: CASSSRLAYEQYF. The CDR3 DNA is TGTGCCAGCAGCTCTAGACTAGCCTACGAGCAGTACTTC. The chain links TRBV13 to TRBJ2-7; D possibly corresponds to TRBD2 (6 bases). CDR1 is PRHDT, CDR2 FYEKMQ, per germline (reference sequence). The CDR3 has 13 residues. Trimming cost V 4 bases and J 2 bases, with 9 bases left between them.

The rearrangement joins TRBV5-4 to TRBJ2-5; 7 nucleotides match TRBD1. This CDR3 region has 15 residues. V was clipped by 4 bases and J by 5 bases; unmatched bases: 11. In germline, CDR1 is SGHNT, CDR2 YYREEE (reference sequence). CDR3 nucleotides: TGTGCCAGCAGCCTCGGCCGACAGGGAGTGGAGACCCAGTACTTC. Residues: CASSLGRQGVETQYF.

The chain carries TRBV20-1 and TRBJ2-7; D call uncertain. CDR1 and CDR2 (germline): DFQATT, SNEGSKA (reference sequence). The CDR3 length is 14 residues. V was trimmed by 3 bases and J by 5 bases, leaving 17 bases between them. The CDR3 reads CSASTEILLDEQYF. Written as DNA, the CDR3 is TGCAGTGCTAGTACGGAGATTCTTTTAGACGAGCAGTACTTC.

V gene TRBV30 combines with J gene TRBJ2-7; D may be TRBD2 (5 bases). Germline V lookup: CDR1 GTSNPN, CDR2 SVGIG (reference sequence). V lost 0 bases and J 6 bases, leaving 18 bases between the germline ends. This CDR3 region has 15 residues. The CDR3 protein is CAWSVLRESFGEQYF. The CDR3 DNA follows: TGTGCCTGGAGTGTACTAAGGGAGTCCTTTGGCGAGCAGTACTTC.

This chain uses TRBV11-2 with TRBJ2-7, with TRBD2 matching 11 bases. This CDR3 is built from 17 residues. J was trimmed by 2 bases and V by 1 base; bases with no gene match: 7. CDR1 and CDR2 (germline): SGHAT, FQNNGV. This CDR3 reads CASSLVGTSGGAYEQYF. The DNA for the CDR3 is TGTGCCAGCAGCTTAGTGGGGACTAGCGGTGGTGCCTACGAGCAGTACTTC. The full variable domain, rest sourced from reference TRBV11-2 and TRBJ2-7, is EAGVAQSPRYKIIEKRQSVAFWCNPISGHATLYWYQQILGQGPKLLIQFQNNGVVDDSQLPKDRFSAERLKGVDSTLKIQPAKLEDSAVYLCASSLVGTSGGAYEQYFGPGTRLTVT.

The sample holds a few counts of this clone. The rearrangement links TRBV10-2 to TRBJ2-7, with D possibly matching TRBD2 (5 bases). The germline CDR1 and CDR2 sequences are WSHSY and SAAADI. This CDR3 region has 11 residues. Deletions cut 6 bases from V and 6 bases from J, with 9 bases between. The CDR3 sequence is CASRDGVEQYF. In DNA form, the CDR3 reads TGCGCCAGCAGGGACGGGGTCGAGCAGTACTTC.

This clone has a single count. The genes are TRBV5-6 and TRBJ1-2, with 9 bases aligning to TRBD1. V was pared by 4 bases and J by 4 bases, with 2 bases of the junction left unmatched. CDR3 length: 13 residues. Germline CDR1 and CDR2: SGHDT and YYEEEE. This CDR3 reads CASSPGQGYGYTF. In DNA, the CDR3 is TGTGCCAGCAGCCCGGGACAGGGCTATGGCTACACCTTC.

The rearrangement links TRBV27 to TRBJ2-7; D is ambiguous. CDR3 length: 13 amino acids. V gave up 0 bases and J gave up 3 bases, with 6 bases separating them. Germline-derived CDR1 and CDR2 are MNHEY and SMNVEV (reference sequence). CDR3 sequence (DNA): TGTGCCAGCAGTTTATCCCTCGGCTACGAGCAGTACTTC. Its translation is CASSLSLGYEQYF.

The table lists this clone with a count of one. The V and J genes are TRBV7-9 and TRBJ1-1, with a possible D match to TRBD1 (6 bases). CDR3 length: 14 amino acids. Deletions cut 4 bases from V and 5 bases from J, with 14 bases between. Germline CDR1 SEHNR, CDR2 FQNEAQ (reference sequence). The CDR3 loop is CASSSTGPQTEAFF. CDR3 in DNA: TGTGCCAGCAGCTCAACAGGGCCACAAACTGAAGCTTTCTTT.

The gene calls are TRBV5-1 and TRBJ2-3, with a possible D match to TRBD1 (6 bases). The CDR3 length is 17 residues. Trimming stripped 4 bases from V and 2 bases from J, with 20 bases between. Germline V gene data show CDR1 as SGHRS and CDR2 as YFSETQ. CDR3 sequence: CASSLDTGLLVTDTQYF. The DNA for the CDR3 is TGCGCCAGCAGCCTCGACACAGGGTTATTAGTCACAGATACGCAGTATTTT.

In this sample, this clone turned up once. The J gene is TRBJ1-1, the V gene TRBV4-1; 9 nucleotides agree with TRBD1. The CDR3 has 16 amino acids. Trimming took 3 bases from V and 7 from J; bases not matched to a gene: 12. Germline V lookup: CDR1 MGHRA, CDR2 YSYEKL. This CDR3 reads CASSQNLPGQGLEAFF. CDR3 sequence (DNA): TGCGCCAGCAGCCAGAATTTGCCGGGACAGGGACTTGAAGCTTTCTTT.

The chain recombines TRBV2 with TRBJ1-4; D call uncertain. V was cut by 4 bases and J by 3 bases, with 6 bases left in between. Germline V CDR1 and CDR2: SNHLY, FYNNEI. The CDR3 runs to 13 residues. The CDR3 DNA reads TGTGCCAGCAGTGGACAACCTAATGAAAAACTGTTTTTT. Its translation is CASSGQPNEKLFF. The full variable domain, its missing parts supplied by reference TRBV2 and TRBJ1-4, is EPEVTQTPSHQVTQMGQEVILRCVPISNHLYFYWYRQILGQKVEFLVSFYNNEISEKSEIFDDQFSVERPDGSNFTLKIRSTKLEDSAMYFCASSGQPNEKLFFGSGTQLSVL.

A few counts support this clone. This sequence joins TRBV7-6 and TRBJ2-7, with 7 bases fitting TRBD1. CDR1 and CDR2 from the germline V gene are SGHVS and FNYEAQ. Trimming cost V 5 bases and J 0 bases; bases outside gene matches: 4. This CDR3 has 14 residues. CDR3 region: CASSLDRSSYEQYF. DNA of the CDR3: TGTGCCAGCAGCCTGGACAGGAGCTCCTACGAGCAGTACTTC.

This rearrangement joins TRBV30 to TRBJ1-5; 8 nucleotides agree with TRBD1. From germline, CDR1 is GTSNPN and CDR2 SVGIG (reference sequence). The junction had 5 bases not matched to a gene; V was cut back by 5 bases and J by 2 bases. The CDR3 has 14 amino acids. The CDR3 nucleotides read TGTGCCTGGGGACAGGGAGGTGGCAATCAGCCCCAGCATTTT. Its translation is CAWGQGGGNQPQHF.

The chain employs TRBV7-9 and TRBJ1-3; a weak D match, TRBD1 (6 bases). Germline CDR1 reads SEHNR; CDR2 reads FQNEAQ (reference sequence). The CDR3 sequence is 16 residues long. The V end lost 5 bases, the J end lost 4 bases, and 18 bases lay between the germline ends. The CDR3 reads CASSQGTIQIGNTIYF. CDR3 coding DNA: TGTGCCAGCAGCCAGGGGACCATTCAAATCGGAAACACCATATATTTT.

This clone was observed many times. V usage is TRBV29-1 and J usage is TRBJ2-7, with 9 positions matching TRBD1. The CDR3 totals 15 residues. Germline-derived CDR1 and CDR2 are SQVTM and ANQGSEA. V lost 6 bases to trimming and J lost 5 bases; unmatched junction nucleotides: 14. As DNA, the CDR3 is TGCAGCGTGCTCCAACCCGGGACAGGGCTGAACGAGCAGTACTTC. Its protein is CSVLQPGTGLNEQYF.

The genes are TRBV2 and TRBJ2-7; TRBD1 matches 8 bases. The CDR3 totals 18 residues. The germline gives CDR1 SNHLY, CDR2 FYNNEI. V gave up 3 bases and J gave up 0 bases; unmatched junction bases: 13. CDR3 bases: TGTGCCAGCAGTGAGGTGACAGACAGGGGCAACAGCTCCTACGAGCAGTACTTC. Protein sequence: CASSEVTDRGNSSYEQYF.

The chain recombines TRBV21-1 with TRBJ1-1; TRBD1 was called by the table and not checked on the DNA. TRBV21-1 is labeled a pseudogene. The CDR3 is 15 residues long. The CDR3 loop is CASSNLTGELTEAFF. CDR3 nucleotide sequence: TGTGCCAGCAGCAACCTGACAGGGGAGTTAACTGAAGCTTTCTTT.

CDR3 protein: CASGLAGDYEQYF. CDR3 DNA sequence: TGTGCCAGCGGACTAGCGGGTGACTACGAGCAGTACTTC. V usage is TRBV14 and J usage is TRBJ2-7; 11 positions agree with TRBD2. The CDR3 has 13 amino acids. V was pared by 8 bases and J by 3 bases, with 3 bases of the junction left unmatched. Germline V CDR1 and CDR2: SGHDN, FVKESK.